This record covers a single TCR beta chain. Its antigen is undetermined. The sequence runs out 3 residues before the end of the CDR3; the remainder is reconstructed from the germline J gene. The sample originates from a study of T cell clonality in common variable immunodeficiency. Broader study findings: Reportedly, TCR beta sequences from common variable immunodeficiency showed fewer deletions and N-nucleotide insertions.

The V gene's germline CDR1 is SEHNR and CDR2 FQNEAQ (reference sequence). The CDR3 runs to 15 residues. V lost 8 bases, J lost 2 bases, and 10 bases stayed unmatched. Profiled with immunoSEQ multiplex PCR; TCRdb holds only in-frame clones, not every one. The sample lists some 19,000 clones, none appearing once, the ten largest making up around 25%. All CVID subjects were on immunoglobulin replacement for at least one year. The TCR was taken from a human donor with common variable immunodeficiency. Source material: peripheral blood mononuclear cells. The chain has TRBV7-9 and TRBJ2-3; 7 bases are a match to TRBD2. CDR3 DNA (partial): TGTGCCAGCGGTTGGGGGGGGTCACACACAGATACG. The encoded protein is CASGWGGSHTDT. The full CDR3 protein reads CASGWGGSHTDTQYF.